This T cell receptor beta chain was retrieved from a study of blood T cell repertoires in COVID-19. The wider study: Acute-phase and convalescent COVID-19 samples originated in the United States, Italy and Spain. Nucleic acid was either cDNA or gDNA, and it came from T cells, B-cell-depleted T cells, or PBMCs.

The CDR3 extends over 14 amino acids. V dropped 4 bases and J dropped 3; count of bases not matched to a gene: 7. In germline, CDR1 is SGHDT, CDR2 YYEEEE. The authors' processing: The authors estimated nucleated cell counts from reference gene primer amplification. The method was immunoSEQ multiplex PCR; TCRdb's version includes in-frame clones alone and lacks a portion of them. Clonal size and the V and J genes are those of that table, whereas D and trimming came from the DNA. The sample holds 210,000 or so clones, 88% seen once. This chain links TRBV5-6 with TRBJ2-7; 7 positions agree with TRBD2. This clonotype was obtained from a woman aged 60-75 years with acute or convalescent COVID-19. Material for sequencing was peripheral blood. The CDR3 region is CASSPDTSDYEQYF. The DNA for the CDR3 is TGTGCCAGCAGCCCGGACACTAGCGACTACGAGCAGTACTTC.